This T cell receptor (beta chain) was captured in a study of T cell repertoires in cytomegalovirus infection. Study-wide context: Alongside well-studied HLA-B-restricted CMV epitopes, recently identified HLA-C-restricted CMV epitopes were also used. Matching HLA type and CMV infection were both indicated by public TCR beta signatures. General observations from the study: Frequencies of public TCR beta families were cumulated, and this identified carriers of CMV plus the relevant HLA.

This CDR3 is 13 amino acids long. In germline, CDR1 is SGHNT, CDR2 YENEEA. V was cut by 4 bases and J by 2 bases, with 7 bases left in between. Via MiXCR, TCRdb re-called the reads, giving one row per CDR3 protein. This table has some 940,000 distinct CDR3 sequences, roughly 30% appearing once. This clonotype appeared a few times. What it binds is unknown. The sample in question was cultured CD8+ T cells from PBMCs, obtained from culture after CMV antigen stimulation. The chain recombines TRBV11-3 with TRBJ2-3; D remains ambiguous. The TCR originated in a human donor in good health (CMV status not recorded). Some clones in this sample may be carry-over from other donors' samples. The CDR3 bases are TGTGCCAGCAGCTCTACTAACACAGATACGCAGTATTTT. Its translation is CASSSTNTDTQYF.